This T cell receptor (beta chain) was identified in a study of T cells in tuberculosis. Overall study results and limits: The TCR-beta difference was not significant; alpha differences partly reflected length.

Here immunoSEQ multiplex PCR was the method, and the copy in TCRdb shows in-frame clones only, minus some. The repertoire holds fewer than 35,000 clones, with about 82% as singletons. The V end was cut by 3 bases, the J end by 6 bases, with 12 bases between. CDR3 length: 15 amino acids. Germline lookup yields CDR1 MGHDK and CDR2 SYGVNS. The time point was: new active TB diagnosis, blood taken before or within 7 days of starting treatment. As concerns this clone: The antigen remains unidentified.

The receptor's source is an adult with tuberculosis. Sample: PBMCs, taken at tuberculosis diagnosis. The chain combines TRBV25-1 with TRBJ1-6; D remains ambiguous. The CDR3 DNA sequence: TGTGCCAGCAGTGATGGACTGGCTTTTAATTCACCCCTCCACTTT. Its translation: CASSDGLAFNSPLHF.